A selection of T cell receptor beta chains follows, all from one sample in a study of CD8+CD57+ T cells in acquired aplastic anemia. TCRdb reprocessed the reads with MiXCR, giving one entry per CDR3 protein. Of approximately 200,000 distinct CDR3 sequences in the sample, around 63% were seen once. The sequenced sample consisted of sorted CD4+, CD8+, or CD8+CD57+ T cells (not recorded which) from PBMCs. All receptors derive from a human donor in good health. CDR3s include the opening cysteine and the closing phenylalanine or tryptophan. A D gene is named only where the DNA matches it firmly. Rows give clone size only sometimes, using once, few, many, or a class for an expanded clone.

V	D	size	J	CDR3	DNA
TRBV6-6	TRBD1	NA	TRBJ1-2	CASRPTGQGYGYTF	TGTGCCAGCCGTCCGACAGGGCAGGGCTATGGCTACACCTTC
TRBV15	NA	NA	TRBJ2-7	CATSRDLLGEQYF	TGTGCCACCAGCAGAGATCTGTTGGGCGAGCAGTACTTC
TRBV29-1	TRBD1	NA	TRBJ2-5	CSVTTGGETQYF	TGCAGCGTCACCACAGGGGGGGAGACCCAGTACTTC
TRBV5-1	NA	many	TRBJ2-1	CASSPYRVYNEQFF	TGCGCCAGCAGCCCATACAGGGTCTACAATGAGCAGTTCTTC
TRBV7-8	NA	few	TRBJ1-2	CASSHEIFAGDNYGYTF	TGTGCCAGCAGCCATGAAATTTTCGCAGGCGACAACTATGGCTACACCTTC
TRBV19	NA	NA	TRBJ1-6	CASSIGRQIYNSPLHF	TGTGCCAGTAGTATCGGGAGACAGATCTATAATTCACCCCTCCACTTT
TRBV19	TRBD2	once	TRBJ2-1	CASRRLAAYNEQFF	TGTGCCAGTAGGAGACTAGCAGCTTACAATGAGCAGTTCTTC
TRBV10-3	NA	NA	TRBJ2-1	CAIRPSDYNEQFF	TGTGCCATCCGGCCTAGCGATTACAATGAGCAGTTCTTC
TRBV3-1	NA	few	TRBJ2-3	CASSPDWTDTQYF	TGTGCCAGCAGCCCGGACTGGACAGATACGCAGTATTTT
TRBV7-9	NA	many	TRBJ2-7	CASSFNSDEQYF	TGTGCCAGCAGCTTCAATTCAGACGAGCAGTACTTC
TRBV4-1	TRBD1	NA	TRBJ1-6	CASSQGTGVNSPLHF	TGCGCCAGCAGCCAAGGGACAGGGGTGAATTCACCCCTCCACTTT
TRBV15	NA	few	TRBJ1-4	CATSREGRGSEKLFF	TGTGCCACCAGCAGAGAGGGCAGGGGTTCTGAAAAACTGTTTTTT
TRBV25-1	TRBD1	NA	TRBJ2-2	CASSQDRGDTGELSW	TGTGCCAGCAGCCAGGACAGGGGGGACACCGGGGAGCTGTCTTGG
TRBV7-9	NA	NA	TRBJ1-5	CASSPPGGHQPQHF	TGTGCCAGCAGCCCTCCGGGAGGGCATCAGCCCCAGCATTTT
TRBV19	TRBD1	NA	TRBJ2-5	CASSITGTGEQETQYF	TGTGCCAGTAGTATAACCGGGACAGGGGAACAAGAGACCCAGTACTTC
TRBV5-6	NA	NA	TRBJ1-3	CASSPSQRGNTIYF	TGTGCCAGCAGCCCATCCCAACGAGGAAACACCATATATTTT
TRBV10-3	TRBD2	NA	TRBJ2-7	CAISESLANSYEQYF	TGTGCCATCAGTGAGTCACTAGCGAACTCCTACGAGCAGTACTTC
TRBV7-9	NA	NA	TRBJ1-4	CASSLLQGLNEKLFF	TGTGCCAGCAGCTTACTACAGGGCTTGAATGAAAAACTGTTTTTT
TRBV20-1	NA	NA	TRBJ1-4	CSARGFPPGDGEKLFF	TGCAGTGCTAGAGGGTTCCCTCCAGGGGATGGTGAAAAACTGTTTTTT
TRBV6-6	NA	many	TRBJ2-3	CASSYPKVPRQGLTDTQYF	TGTGCCAGCAGTTACCCTAAGGTCCCCCGTCAGGGCCTCACAGATACGCAGTATTTT
TRBV15	TRBD1	few	TRBJ1-2	CASRGAGGHGYTF	TGTGCCTCTCGGGGGGCAGGGGGGCATGGCTACACCTTC
TRBV29-1	NA	NA	TRBJ2-3	CSARVLPDTQYF	TGCAGCGCGAGGGTCCTCCCAGATACGCAGTATTTT
TRBV20-1	NA	few	TRBJ2-7	CSAEIISYEQYF	TGCAGTGCGGAGATAATCTCCTACGAGCAGTACTTC
TRBV2	NA	NA	TRBJ2-2	CASTEGDGGELFF	TGTGCCAGCACGGAGGGCGACGGCGGGGAGCTGTTTTTT
TRBV7-6	NA	once	TRBJ2-5	CASSSRGGGETQYF	TGTGCCAGCAGCTCCAGGGGGGGTGGGGAGACCCAGTACTTC
TRBV5-4	TRBD2	NA	TRBJ2-7	CASSLDGGVYEQYF	TGTGCCAGCAGCTTGGATGGGGGGGTTTACGAGCAGTACTTC
TRBV15	NA	few	TRBJ1-5	CATSRAGQDYSNQPQHF	TGTGCCACCAGCAGAGCGGGCCAGGACTATAGCAATCAGCCCCAGCATTTT
TRBV7-9	TRBD1	once	TRBJ2-3	CASSSRQGRTDTQYF	TGTGCCAGCAGCTCCCGACAGGGAAGGACAGATACGCAGTATTTT
TRBV7-8	NA	NA	TRBJ2-7	CASSFRGKLHEQYF	TGTGCCAGCAGCTTCAGGGGAAAACTCCACGAGCAGTACTTC
TRBV30	TRBD1	NA	TRBJ2-1	CDWSPGGSYNEQFF	TGTGACTGGAGCCCAGGGGGCTCCTACAATGAGCAGTTCTTC
TRBV6-5	NA	NA	TRBJ1-6	CASSDQGNNSPLHF	TGTGCCAGCAGCGATCAGGGAAATAATTCACCCCTCCACTTT
TRBV11-1	TRBD2	NA	TRBJ2-1	CASSPSGGVNYNEQFF	TGTGCCAGCAGCCCAAGTGGGGGGGTTAACTACAATGAGCAGTTCTTC
TRBV7-2	TRBD1	NA	TRBJ2-7	CASSLGQGNYEQYF	TGTGCCAGCAGCTTGGGACAGGGGAACTACGAGCAGTACTTC
TRBV10-3	NA	few	TRBJ2-1	CAISEDYEQFF	TGTGCCATCAGTGAGGACTATGAGCAGTTCTTC
TRBV7-2	NA	NA	TRBJ2-3	CASSLIGGPDTQYF	TGTGCCAGCAGCTTAATCGGTGGGCCAGATACGCAGTATTTT
TRBV29-1	TRBD1	NA	TRBJ1-2	CSVAPHLRTGEGYTF	TGCAGCGTTGCCCCTCACTTAAGGACAGGGGAGGGCTACACCTTC
TRBV7-3	NA	NA	TRBJ1-1	CASSLTYGLSTEAFF	TGTGCCAGCAGCTTAACTTATGGACTCAGCACTGAAGCCTTCTTT
TRBV24-1	TRBD2	NA	TRBJ2-3	CATSRTSAGTDTQYF	TGTGCCACCAGTCGGACTAGCGCCGGGACAGATACGCAGTATTTT
TRBV10-3	NA	few	TRBJ2-3	CAISESIAGTNPMDTQYF	TGTGCCATCAGTGAGTCTATCGCCGGGACCAACCCTATGGATACGCAGTATTTT
TRBV9	NA	once	TRBJ2-1	CASSTTSRVDEQFF	TGTGCCAGCAGCACCACTAGCCGGGTGGATGAGCAGTTCTTC
TRBV5-1	NA	NA	TRBJ2-7	CASSSHSYEQYF	TGTGCCAGCAGCTCCCACAGCTACGAGCAGTACTTC
TRBV6-4	NA	many	TRBJ2-2	CASSDLPGGLYTGELFF	TGTGCCAGCAGTGACCTACCCGGGGGGCTGTACACCGGGGAGCTGTTTTTT
TRBV7-9	NA	NA	TRBJ2-7	CASTLKGSRAYEQYF	TGTGCCAGCACCTTAAAAGGGTCCAGGGCCTACGAGCAGTACTTC
TRBV5-6	TRBD2	NA	TRBJ2-5	CASSVAGSGETQYF	TGTGCCAGCAGTGTAGCGGGGTCGGGTGAGACCCAGTACTTC
TRBV5-1	NA	NA	TRBJ1-2	CASSLGTRNNYGYTF	TGCGCCAGCAGCTTGGGGACACGTAATAACTATGGCTACACCTTC
TRBV25-1	NA	few	TRBJ1-5	CASSAGGWQPQHF	TGTGCCAGCAGTGCTGGGGGGTGGCAGCCCCAGCATTTT
TRBV3-1	NA	NA	TRBJ1-6	CASSQGSRGSPLHF	TGTGCCAGCAGCCAAGGGTCGCGGGGTTCACCCCTCCACTTT
TRBV9	NA	NA	TRBJ1-2	CASSVANYGYTF	TGTGCCAGCAGCGTAGCTAACTATGGCTACACCTTC
TRBV20-1	NA	NA	TRBJ2-7	CSAPSSPEQYF	TGCAGTGCTCCTTCCAGCCCCGAGCAGTACTTC
TRBV7-4	NA	NA	TRBJ2-7	CASSPPLGEPRYEQYF	TGTGCCAGCAGTCCCCCTCTTGGGGAGCCCCGCTACGAGCAGTACTTC
TRBV5-1	NA	NA	TRBJ1-2	CASSLVADVNYGYTF	TGTGCCAGCAGCTTGGTTGCGGACGTGAACTATGGCTACACCTTC
TRBV7-2	TRBD2	NA	TRBJ2-7	CASSQGGTSGHEQYF	TGTGCCAGCAGCCAGGGGGGGACTAGCGGCCACGAGCAGTACTTC
TRBV7-9	NA	many	TRBJ2-3	CASSQQPGQKSTDTQYF	TGTGCCAGCAGCCAGCAGCCCGGACAGAAAAGCACAGATACGCAGTATTTT